This passage covers 21 T cell receptor beta chains from one sample sequenced in a study of Ad26.COV2.S vaccination and SARS-CoV-2 variants. Only in-frame clones appear in the TCRdb table, and some are missing; sequencing was by immunoSEQ multiplex PCR. The repertoire has approximately 400,000 clones, about 91% of them found once; the top ten carry around 4.2%. The sample in question was peripheral blood, obtained after recovery from COVID-19. These receptors were obtained from a human donor who had recovered from COVID-19.

This CDR3 is CASSYSAGGATDTQYF. As DNA, the CDR3 is TGTGCCAGCAGTTACTCTGCAGGGGGGGCCACAGATACGCAGTATTTT. The rearrangement links TRBV6-5 to TRBJ2-3; D assignment may be TRBD1 or TRBD2 (7 bases each). Germline V CDR1 and CDR2: MNHEY, SVGAGI. V lost 0 bases and J 2 bases, leaving 12 bases between the germline ends. CDR3 size: 16 residues.

The J gene is TRBJ1-4, the V gene TRBV27, with D uncertain. The V gene's germline CDR1 is MNHEY and CDR2 SMNVEV (reference sequence). This CDR3 has 13 amino acids. Trimming took 2 bases from V and 6 from J, leaving 7 bases between them. The CDR3 loop reads CASSLGQDEKLFF. The CDR3 nucleotides are TGTGCCAGCAGTTTAGGGCAGGATGAAAAACTGTTTTTT. Drawing the rest from reference TRBV27 and TRBJ1-4, the complete variable domain is EAQVTQNPRYLITVTGKKLTVTCSQNMNHEYMSWYRQDPGLGLRQIYYSMNVEVTDKGDVPEGYKVSRKEKRNFPLILESPSPNQTSLYFCASSLGQDEKLFFGSGTQLSVL.

The CDR3 coding sequence is TGTGCCAGCAGTCCACGACAGGGCTGGGAGACCCAGTACTTC. Translation gives CASSPRQGWETQYF. V and J are TRBV14 and TRBJ2-5; TRBD1 matches at 7 bases. Germline assignment: CDR1 SGHDN and CDR2 FVKESK. The CDR3 spans 14 residues. V gave up 6 bases and J gave up 5 bases; unmatched junction bases: 9.

This chain uses TRBV6-5 with TRBJ1-3; no definite D call. The CDR3 sequence is 13 residues long. Germline values: CDR1 MNHEY, CDR2 SVGAGI. The V and J ends lost 5 bases and 5 bases respectively, with 10 bases between them. For the CDR3, the DNA is TGTGCCAGCAGTCCAGATCTAAGAAACACCATATATTTT. It yields the protein CASSPDLRNTIYF.

The chain couples TRBV27 to TRBJ1-6, with D hard to call. The V end was cut by 7 bases, the J end by 0 bases, with 10 bases between. The CDR3 consists of 15 residues. Germline V gives CDR1 MNHEY, CDR2 SMNVEV (reference sequence). CDR3 amino acids: CASTLSASYNSPLHF. As DNA, the CDR3 is TGTGCCAGCACCTTGTCGGCCTCCTATAATTCACCCCTCCACTTT.

This chain uses TRBV24-1 with TRBJ1-2; no reliable D call. Trimming removed 3 bases from V and 2 bases from J, with 12 bases in between. This CDR3 is 15 amino acids long. Per germline, CDR1 KGHDR and CDR2 SFDVKD. CDR3 amino acids: CATSDGRVLNYGYTF. CDR3 DNA: TGTGCCACCAGTGATGGTCGGGTGCTAAACTATGGCTACACCTTC.

The V call is TRBV5-6, the J call TRBJ1-4, with D possibly matching TRBD1 (6 bases). V was shortened by 1 base and J by 0 bases, with 7 bases between the two germline ends. The CDR3 loop spans 15 amino acids. Per germline, CDR1 SGHDT and CDR2 YYEEEE. The DNA for the CDR3 is TGTGCCAGCAGCTTGCAGGGGACAACTAATGAAAAACTGTTTTTT. Translated: CASSLQGTTNEKLFF.

CDR3 coding DNA: TGTGCCAGCAGTGACAGGGGGCCGGGTGAAGCTTTCTTT. Its protein is CASSDRGPGEAFF. The chain links TRBV6-1 to TRBJ1-1; 8 bases map to TRBD1. Trimming cost V 3 bases and J 7 bases; bases outside gene matches: 4. This CDR3 has 13 amino acids. Germline V gene sequence: CDR1 MNHNS, CDR2 SASEGT.

This clone was detected only once. The genes are TRBV11-2 and TRBJ2-7, with a possible D match to TRBD1 (5 bases). V lost 5 bases and J lost 4, with 15 bases in between. The germline gives CDR1 SGHAT, CDR2 FQNNGV. The CDR3 has 14 residues. The CDR3 nucleotides are TGTGCCAGCAGCCTCCAGGGTGGGCTTTACGAGCAGTACTTC. It is translated as CASSLQGGLYEQYF.

In nucleotides, the CDR3 is TGTGCCAGCAGTGGGAGGGGCTCTTGGGCACTCAGCTCCTACGAGCAGTACTTC. Its protein is CASSGRGSWALSSYEQYF. This chain uses TRBV2 with TRBJ2-7, with a possible D match to TRBD2 (6 bases). Trimming removed 4 bases at V and 0 bases at J, with 22 bases between. This CDR3 has 18 amino acids. Looked up from germline, CDR1 is SNHLY and CDR2 is FYNNEI.

The chain links TRBV19 to TRBJ1-3; D gene uncertain. Germline V gene sequence: CDR1 LNHDA, CDR2 SQIVND (reference sequence). Trimming cost V 8 bases and J 0 bases, with 11 bases left between them. The CDR3 runs 14 residues. For the CDR3, the DNA is TGTGCCAGTCTCCCCCACATCTCTGGAAACACCATATATTTT. Translated: CASLPHISGNTIYF.

A single count supports this clone. V usage is TRBV7-2 and J usage is TRBJ2-5; the match to TRBD1 covers 7 bases. V lost 3 bases, J lost 2 bases, and 6 bases stayed unmatched. Germline lookup yields CDR1 SGHTA and CDR2 FQGNSA. The CDR3 sequence is 15 residues long. CDR3 nucleotides: TGTGCCAGCAGCTTTACAGGGGATGAGCAAGAGACCCAGTACTTC. Amino acids: CASSFTGDEQETQYF. The whole variable domain, remainder taken from reference TRBV7-2 and TRBJ2-5, is GAGVSQSPSNKVTEKGKDVELRCDPISGHTALYWYRQSLGQGLEFLIYFQGNSAPDKSGLPSDRFSAERTGGSVSTLTIQRTQQEDSAVYLCASSFTGDEQETQYFGPGTRLLVL.

The V call is TRBV6-4, the J call TRBJ1-1, with a possible D match to TRBD1 (5 bases). V was cut by 5 bases and J by 2 bases, with 9 bases left in between. The germline V gene has CDR1 MRHNA and CDR2 SNTAGT. This CDR3 is built from 13 residues. CDR3 loop: CASSSTDNTEAFF. CDR3 DNA sequence: TGTGCCAGCAGTTCGACAGACAACACTGAAGCTTTCTTT.

J is TRBJ2-2 and V is TRBV7-2; 10 nucleotides agree with TRBD1. V was pared by 5 bases and J by 4 bases, with 7 bases of the junction left unmatched. Germline CDR1 reads SGHTA; CDR2 reads FQGNSA. This CDR3 is 16 amino acids long. CDR3 region: CASSPTGGLFTGELFF. For the CDR3, the DNA is TGTGCCAGCAGCCCGACAGGGGGCCTATTCACCGGGGAGCTGTTTTTT. Looking up the rest from reference TRBV7-2 and TRBJ2-2 gives the full variable domain: GAGVSQSPSNKVTEKGKDVELRCDPISGHTALYWYRQSLGQGLEFLIYFQGNSAPDKSGLPSDRFSAERTGGSVSTLTIQRTQQEDSAVYLCASSPTGGLFTGELFFGEGSRLTVL.

The chain links TRBV15 to TRBJ1-2; 12 bases agree with TRBD1. Germline lookup yields CDR1 LNHNV and CDR2 YYDKDF (reference sequence). CDR3 length equals 16 residues. V shed 5 bases, J shed 3 bases, and the junction held 7 bases outside the gene matches. The CDR3 bases are TGTGCCACCAGCTGGGGCGGGACAGGGGGCGACTATGGCTACACCTTC. This sequence encodes CATSWGGTGGDYGYTF.

V gene TRBV10-1 combines with J gene TRBJ1-1; D gene uncertain. This CDR3 contains 13 residues. Germline CDR1 reads WNHNN; CDR2 reads SYGVQD (reference sequence). Trimming took 4 bases from V and 5 from J, leaving 11 bases between them. CDR3 DNA: TGCGCCAGCAGTGCCGTTATGGGAACTGAAGCTTTCTTT. Translation: CASSAVMGTEAFF.

The V and J genes are TRBV5-1 and TRBJ1-4; weak D call: TRBD1 (5 bases). V lost 3 bases to trimming and J lost 6 bases, with 9 bases between them. The CDR3 has 13 amino acids. Germline CDR1 reads SGHRS; CDR2 reads YFSETQ. The CDR3 DNA follows: TGCGCCAGCAGCTGGGAAGGGGATGAAAAACTGTTTTTT. This sequence encodes CASSWEGDEKLFF.

The chain carries TRBV5-8 and TRBJ1-6; a possible D gene is TRBD1 (6 bases). CDR3 size: 17 residues. V was trimmed by 4 bases and J by 5 bases, leaving 19 bases between them. Germline CDR1 reads SGHTS; CDR2 reads YDEGEE. This CDR3 is CASSQDTGIWNNSPLHF. The CDR3 region has the DNA TGTGCCAGCAGCCAGGATACAGGGATCTGGAATAATTCACCCCTCCACTTT.

J is TRBJ2-3 and V is TRBV24-1; D gene ambiguous. Trimming stripped 1 base from V and 4 bases from J, with 8 bases between. Per germline, CDR1 KGHDR and CDR2 SFDVKD. The CDR3 has 14 amino acids. CDR3 protein: CATSDFGAADTQYF. CDR3 sequence (DNA): TGTGCCACCAGTGATTTTGGCGCGGCAGATACGCAGTATTTT.

The rearrangement uses TRBV5-6 and TRBJ2-5; D gene ambiguous. Per germline, CDR1 SGHDT and CDR2 YYEEEE. The CDR3 is made up of 14 amino acids. V was shortened by 3 bases and J by 1 base, with 10 bases between the two germline ends. This chain's CDR3 is CASSSRGLQETQYF. The CDR3 nucleotides are TGTGCCAGCAGCTCCAGAGGTCTCCAAGAGACCCAGTACTTC.

The chain employs TRBV29-1 and TRBJ1-1; D remains ambiguous. The germline V gene has CDR1 SQVTM and CDR2 ANQGSEA. The V and J ends lost 1 base and 2 bases respectively, with 8 bases between them. The CDR3 extends over 13 amino acids. The CDR3 loop reads CSVEGQENTEAFF. The CDR3 DNA reads TGCAGCGTTGAAGGTCAGGAAAACACTGAAGCTTTCTTT.